This is a list of T cell receptor beta chains from one sample in a study of T cell changes during pregnancy in multiple sclerosis. Assay used: immunoSEQ multiplex PCR; TCRdb lists only in-frame clones, some missing. The sample carries around 41,000 clones, 90% to 95% recorded once. The source was CD4+ T cells from peripheral blood mononuclear cells, collected in the third trimester of pregnancy. The receptor source for this set is a female donor in good health, enrolled as a control in a pregnancy study. Each CDR3 is given with its conserved first and last residue. Fields, in order: clone size, J gene, V gene, CDR3 protein. Part of the rows lack a size; the others show once, few, many or a class for expanded clones.

>once|TRBJ2-7|TRBV6-1
CASSPERFQYF
>.|TRBJ2-1|TRBV9
CASRKTPSSYNEQFF
>.|TRBJ1-1|TRBV10-3
CATRDTEAFF
>.|TRBJ1-3|TRBV28
CASSAGYFSGNTIYF
>.|TRBJ2-7|TRBV10-3
CAISESPADPYEQYF
>.|TRBJ2-7|TRBV28
CASRAGREYEQYF
>.|TRBJ1-5|TRBV28
CASSLTGTGFQPQHF
>once|TRBJ2-7|TRBV7-2
CASSLGRQGAGEQYF
>once|TRBJ1-2|TRBV4-1
CASSQEMGQLLNYGYTF
>.|TRBJ1-2|TRBV12-5
CASGSYRGRSDGYTF
>once|TRBJ1-1|TRBV2
CASRTTGARRAFF
>once|TRBJ1-4|TRBV28
CATNPGVTVEKLFF
>.|TRBJ1-3|TRBV6-7
CASTPEGYGNTIYF
>.|TRBJ1-1|TRBV5-8
CASSRDSTEAFF
>few|TRBJ2-2|TRBV7-2
CASRQGDYTGELFF
>once|TRBJ2-5|TRBV18
CASSPGEETQYF
>.|TRBJ1-1|TRBV6-1
CASSARGGIDTEAFF
>.|TRBJ2-2|TRBV5-1
CASGDEAGELFF
>.|TRBJ1-4|TRBV29-1
CSVEMGAEEKLFF
>.|TRBJ2-7|TRBV28
CASSSPTGSYEQYF
>.|TRBJ2-7|TRBV29-1
CSVERGTYEQYF
>.|TRBJ1-1|TRBV7-9
CASSAPSNTEAFF
>.|TRBJ2-5|TRBV4-2
CASSQTGRVPETQYF
>.|TRBJ2-3|TRBV4-3
CASSHRGTGVVDTQYF
>once|TRBJ2-7|TRBV5-4
CASSGTSGGPFYEQYF
>.|TRBJ2-5|TRBV5-1
CASSRQLQETQYF
>.|TRBJ2-7|TRBV6-6
CASRAQYSGEQYF
>once|TRBJ2-7|TRBV6-1
CASGSGRTSYEQYF
>.|TRBJ2-7|TRBV9
CASSVGGTGGGYEQYF
>few|TRBJ2-2|TRBV13
CASRRGLPNTGELFF
>.|TRBJ1-5|TRBV30
CAWSVRGNQPQHF
>.|TRBJ2-5|TRBV9
CASSVGSSGGWETQYF
>.|TRBJ2-2|TRBV18
CASSPTSKGTGELFF
>.|TRBJ2-7|TRBV6-5
CASSRDKGSGEQYF
>.|TRBJ2-1|TRBV4-1
CASSQETTDSGSSYNEQFF
>once|TRBJ1-1|TRBV27
CASSAGGQGLGFLGTEAFF
>.|TRBJ1-1|TRBV18
CASSTSTAEAFF
>.|TRBJ2-2|TRBV28
CASKRQGAPGELFF
>.|TRBJ2-7|TRBV27
CASSSLGFGTSDYEQYF
>.|TRBJ2-5|TRBV4-3
CASSHSGQETQYF
>once|TRBJ2-1|TRBV19
CASSIVSSGRPYEQFF
>.|TRBJ2-3|TRBV7-2
CASSRMGSKDTQYF
>.|TRBJ2-7|TRBV7-3
CASSLRGGSDEQYF
>.|TRBJ2-7|TRBV5-6
CASSYGQGRVYEQYF
>few|TRBJ1-2|TRBV2
CARGLYGGGYTF
>few|TRBJ1-2|TRBV29-1
CSVDPVIAGYTF
>.|TRBJ1-2|TRBV19
CASTPFRRWVDFTYGYTF
>.|TRBJ1-1|TRBV6-1
CASKVTGPNTEAFF
>medium-sized|TRBJ1-4|TRBV4-2
CASSQQATNEKLFF
>.|TRBJ2-3|TRBV2
CASSDAGIADTQYF
>.|TRBJ2-1|TRBV7-3
CASSSQGGSWGEQFF
>.|TRBJ2-1|TRBV14
CASSQVSSYNEQFF
>.|TRBJ1-5|TRBV5-5
CASSPPPRAGNQPQHF
>.|TRBJ1-4|TRBV19
CASSPTGTGYEKLFF
>.|TRBJ2-3|TRBV9
CASSAPRGGSADTQYF
>.|TRBJ2-7|TRBV7-8
CASSFNEQRSYEQYF
>.|TRBJ2-1|TRBV18
CASSPPGLAGGYYNEQFF
>.|TRBJ2-1|TRBV27
CASSRLVGEQFF
>.|TRBJ2-3|TRBV5-6
CASSLLGSGSTDTQYF